The clone carrying this T cell receptor beta chain appeared once. What it binds is unknown. Overlapping HIV-1 Gag 15-mer peptides at approximately 1 ug per peptide per mL were used. CD40L/CD69 double-negative CD45RO-high memory CD4+ T cells were collected. V was shortened by 4 bases and J by 1 base, with 14 bases between the two germline ends. This CDR3 is 15 amino acids long. Germline CDR1 reads SGHRS; CDR2 reads YFSETQ. The data were obtained in a study of persistence of HIV-infected CD4 T cells. About the study: The sample holds CD4+ T cells responsive to CMV or HIV-1 Gag. Study-wide results and caveats: TCR analyses could not target the rare provirus-carrying CMV-responding cells.

The libraries were made with immunoSEQ version 4 in survey mode. Profiled with immunoSEQ multiplex PCR; TCRdb holds only in-frame clones, not every one. The sample records around 39,000 clones, 82% being singletons. Here the sequenced sample was cultured CD4+ T cells from PBMCs, taken from a patient who received antiretroviral therapy. This TCR was recovered from an adult with HIV. The donor label of this sample is uncertain. The V call is TRBV5-1, the J call TRBJ1-1; no reliable D call. The CDR3 DNA sequence: TGCGCCAGCAGCCCTAGGGTTGGCTCGAACACTGAAGCTTTCTTT. It is translated as CASSPRVGSNTEAFF.